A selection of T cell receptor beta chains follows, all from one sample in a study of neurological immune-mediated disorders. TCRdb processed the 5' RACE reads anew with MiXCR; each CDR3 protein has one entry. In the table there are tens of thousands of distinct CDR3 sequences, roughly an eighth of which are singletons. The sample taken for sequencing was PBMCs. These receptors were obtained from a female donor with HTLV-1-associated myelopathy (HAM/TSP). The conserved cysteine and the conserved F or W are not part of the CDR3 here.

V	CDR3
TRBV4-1	ASSQGVSNNEQF
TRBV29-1	SVPSGNTEAF
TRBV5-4	ASSSGQGGPEAF
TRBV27	ASSNTGTAPWEQY
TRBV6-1	ASSPRDGTTYSPLH
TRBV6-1	ASSVAGEKPQH
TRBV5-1	ASSQRTLTSDEQY
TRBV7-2	ASRETTGATNSPLH
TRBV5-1	ASSLYPGGGNSPLH
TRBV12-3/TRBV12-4	ASSLRQNNEQF
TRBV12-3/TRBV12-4	ASSPLPGVRTQH